These 27 T cell receptor beta chains share one sample of origin, sequenced in a study of beta chain features in type 1 diabetes. The whole isolated RNA underwent reverse transcription, so sequencing captured expressed TCRB transcripts. The repertoire was sequenced with immunoSEQ multiplex PCR; TCRdb's copy has only in-frame clones and lacks some. The data show about 25,000 clones, about 52% seen once. Findings and limits, study-wide: Type 1 diabetes patients showed a moderate but significant shortening of TCRB CDR3s in all four CD4+ subsets.

The antigens these receptors bind are not known. The sequenced sample consisted of stem cell memory CD4+ T cells from blood. Source of these receptors: a man aged 30 to 45 with type 1 diabetes.

This rearrangement joins TRBV5-1 to TRBJ2-3; 9 bases are shared with TRBD1. CDR3 length: 16 amino acids. From germline, CDR1 is SGHRS and CDR2 YFSETQ. J was trimmed by 0 bases and V by 2 bases; bases with no gene match: 4. Here the CDR3 reads CASSFGGQGSTDTQYF. CDR3 nucleotides: TGCGCCAGCAGCTTTGGGGGACAGGGTAGCACAGATACGCAGTATTTT. The full variable domain, with the rest looked up from reference TRBV5-1 and TRBJ2-3, is KAGVTQTPRYLIKTRGQQVTLSCSPISGHRSVSWYQQTPGQGLQFLFEYFSETQRNKGNFPGRFSGRQFSNSRSEMNVSTLELGDSALYLCASSFGGQGSTDTQYFGPGTRLTVL.

The V gene is TRBV5-1, the J gene TRBJ2-1; 7 nucleotides match TRBD1. V was clipped by 1 base and J by 9 bases; unmatched bases: 4. CDR3 length equals 13 residues. CDR1 and CDR2 from the germline V gene are SGHRS and YFSETQ. CDR3 residues: CASSLLGGGEQFF. The CDR3 DNA follows: TGCGCCAGCAGCTTGTTAGGGGGCGGTGAGCAGTTCTTC. The variable domain in full, with the rest retrieved from reference TRBV5-1 and TRBJ2-1, is KAGVTQTPRYLIKTRGQQVTLSCSPISGHRSVSWYQQTPGQGLQFLFEYFSETQRNKGNFPGRFSGRQFSNSRSEMNVSTLELGDSALYLCASSLLGGGEQFFGPGTRLTVL.

This clone was seen a few times. J is TRBJ2-1 and V is TRBV7-9, with D perhaps TRBD2 (6 bases). Trimming took 1 base from V and 8 from J, leaving 15 bases between them. Germline assignment: CDR1 SEHNR and CDR2 FQNEAQ (reference sequence). CDR3 length: 15 residues. In DNA, the CDR3 is TGTGCCAGCAGCTTAGTCCCTAGCGTGGCGGATGAGCAGTTCTTC. Translation gives CASSLVPSVADEQFF.

There are a few counts of this clone. The CDR3 sequence: CASSVLAGGHNEQFF. The CDR3 DNA sequence: TGTGCCAGCAGCGTCCTAGCGGGAGGTCACAATGAGCAGTTCTTC. The rearrangement links TRBV9 to TRBJ2-1, with TRBD2 matching over 11 bases. The CDR3 sequence is 15 residues long. V lost 2 bases to trimming and J lost 5 bases; unmatched junction nucleotides: 3. Germline V gene data show CDR1 as SGDLS and CDR2 as YYNGEE.

This clone was recorded once. J is TRBJ1-2 and V is TRBV6-6; 11 bases line up with TRBD1. V trimming: 6 bases; J trimming: 2 bases; junction bases outside the gene matches: 5. This CDR3 comprises 15 residues. Germline CDR1 reads MNHNY; CDR2 reads SVGAGI (reference sequence). The CDR3 region is CASSPGQGGNYGYTF. Written as DNA, the CDR3 is TGTGCCAGCAGCCCGGGACAGGGGGGGAACTATGGCTACACCTTC.

This clone was detected only a few times. V gene TRBV5-6 combines with J gene TRBJ2-1; D is unclear. CDR1 SGHDT and CDR2 YYEEEE come from the germline V gene. This CDR3 contains 14 residues. Trimming shortened V by 0 bases and J by 5 bases, and 9 bases separated the two germline ends. The CDR3 coding sequence is TGTGCCAGCAGCTTGGGTAGCCGGCACAATGAGCAGTTCTTC. Translated: CASSLGSRHNEQFF.

V gene TRBV7-2 combines with J gene TRBJ2-2; 7 bases line up with TRBD1. The CDR3 is made up of 15 amino acids. Losses at the gene ends were 5 bases for V and 4 bases for J; bases not matched to a gene: 7. Germline assignment: CDR1 SGHTA and CDR2 FQGNSA. CDR3 DNA: TGTGCCAGCAGCGCCCTACAGGGGTCCACCGGGGAGCTGTTTTTT. This sequence encodes CASSALQGSTGELFF.

This clone was counted only a few times. This rearrangement joins TRBV7-9 to TRBJ2-3; 9 bases fit TRBD2. The germline CDR1 and CDR2 sequences are SEHNR and FQNEAQ (reference sequence). The CDR3 contains 15 residues. After removal of 6 bases from V and 4 bases from J, the junction contained 8 bases not matched to a gene. CDR3 DNA: TGTGCCAGCAGGACCCTAGCGGGAAGGTCAGATACGCAGTATTTT. Encoded protein: CASRTLAGRSDTQYF.

The V and J genes are TRBV2 and TRBJ2-7; the D gene is possibly TRBD2 (7 bases). Trimming stripped 6 bases from V and 4 bases from J, with 13 bases between. Germline assignment: CDR1 SNHLY and CDR2 FYNNEI. The CDR3 contains 13 residues. The DNA for the CDR3 is TGTGCCAGCAGACCCGAGGGGGGGTACGAGCAGTACTTC. This translates into CASRPEGGYEQYF.

This chain uses TRBV9 with TRBJ2-1; TRBD2 is a possible D gene (6 bases). CDR1 is SGDLS and CDR2 is YYNGEE in the germline V gene. Deletions cut 2 bases from V and 6 bases from J, with 12 bases between. The CDR3 extends over 14 amino acids. The CDR3 DNA reads TGTGCCAGCAGCGTGATGGGAGGTCGCAATGAGCAGTTCTTC. It codes for CASSVMGGRNEQFF.

This clone has just a few counts. The chain links TRBV13 to TRBJ1-6, with TRBD1 identical over 7 bases. Germline V gene sequence: CDR1 PRHDT, CDR2 FYEKMQ (reference sequence). V gave up 0 bases and J gave up 9 bases; unmatched junction bases: 8. CDR3 size: 16 residues. The CDR3 here is CASSLGGKGAVSPLHF. CDR3 nucleotides: TGTGCCAGCAGCTTAGGAGGCAAGGGGGCTGTTTCACCCCTCCACTTT.

The rearrangement links TRBV25-1 to TRBJ2-7; maybe TRBD2 (6 bases). The ends were cut back, 1 base at V and 5 bases at J, with 12 bases in the middle. The V gene's germline CDR1 is MGHDK and CDR2 SYGVNS. The CDR3 extends over 14 amino acids. The CDR3 loop reads CASSEWGVAHEQYF. CDR3 nucleotide sequence: TGTGCCAGCAGTGAATGGGGGGTGGCCCACGAGCAGTACTTC.

The chain recombines TRBV7-2 with TRBJ2-1; 11 bases are a match to TRBD2. V dropped 0 bases and J dropped 7; count of bases not matched to a gene: 2. Germline V gene lookup returns CDR1 SGHTA and CDR2 FQGNSA. The CDR3 is made up of 15 amino acids. The CDR3 DNA is TGTGCCAGCAGCTTAGCTAGCGGGAGGGGGAATGAGCAGTTCTTC. It encodes CASSLASGRGNEQFF.

The V and J genes are TRBV9 and TRBJ2-1; 7 bases are shared with TRBD1. The CDR3 contains 17 residues. V shed 1 base and J 0 bases; nucleotides not matched to a gene: 7. CDR1 and CDR2 (germline): SGDLS, YYNGEE. The CDR3, as DNA: TGTGCCAGCAGCGTAAACCCGACAGGGAGCTCCTACAATGAGCAGTTCTTC. Residues: CASSVNPTGSSYNEQFF.

This clone was recorded a few times. The rearrangement links TRBV30 to TRBJ1-1, with TRBD1 matching over 11 bases. Unmatched junction bases numbered 7, after V lost 3 bases and J lost 10 bases. Germline CDR1 GTSNPN, CDR2 SVGIG (reference sequence). This CDR3 is 13 amino acids long. The CDR3 sequence is CAWSRGGQGGAFF. The CDR3 region has the DNA TGTGCCTGGAGCCGAGGGGGACAGGGGGGAGCTTTCTTT.

The rearrangement uses TRBV30 and TRBJ2-3; the match to TRBD2 covers 12 bases. V gave up 5 bases and J gave up 2 bases; unmatched junction bases: 5. Per germline, CDR1 GTSNPN and CDR2 SVGIG (reference sequence). CDR3 length: 15 residues. The CDR3 DNA follows: TGTGCCTGGGGACTAGCGGGATCCACCACAGATACGCAGTATTTT. Amino acids: CAWGLAGSTTDTQYF. The entire variable domain, with the rest obtained from reference TRBV30 and TRBJ2-3, is as follows: SQTIHQWPATLVQPVGSPLSLECTVEGTSNPNLYWYRQAAGRGLQLLFYSVGIGQISSEVPQNLSASRPQDRQFILSSKKLLLSDSGFYLCAWGLAGSTTDTQYFGPGTRLTVL.

The chain joins TRBV5-8 to TRBJ1-2; D may be TRBD1 (5 bases). The V gene lost 4 bases and the J gene lost 4 bases, with 23 bases spanning the gap. This CDR3 spans 17 amino acids. Germline V lookup: CDR1 SGHTS, CDR2 YDEGEE. CDR3 DNA sequence: TGTGCCAGCAGCCTTGCCCCCGCGGGGGGAAGGCTCTATGGCTACACCTTC. Protein sequence: CASSLAPAGGRLYGYTF.

The chain couples TRBV4-2 to TRBJ2-5; 14 positions agree with TRBD2. The CDR3 contains 16 residues. The V gene's germline CDR1 is LGHNA and CDR2 YNFKEQ. The ends lost 0 bases at V and 6 bases at J; junction bases unmatched: 3. The CDR3 region is CASSQDRTSGRQTQYF. CDR3 sequence (DNA): TGTGCCAGCAGCCAAGATAGGACTAGCGGGAGGCAGACCCAGTACTTC.

The chain uses TRBV7-8 and TRBJ1-5, with 9 bases lining up with TRBD1. This CDR3 is 15 amino acids long. After removal of 3 bases from V and 5 bases from J, the junction contained 5 bases not matched to a gene. Germline-derived CDR1 and CDR2 are SGHVS and FQNEAQ. CDR3 DNA sequence: TGTGCCAGCAGCTTTTGGACAGGGGAAGATCAGCCCCAGCATTTT. Its protein product is CASSFWTGEDQPQHF. The whole variable domain, remainder taken from reference TRBV7-8 and TRBJ1-5, is GAGVSQSPRYKVAKRGQDVALRCDPISGHVSLFWYQQALGQGPEFLTYFQNEAQLDKSGLPSDRFFAERPEGSVSTLKIQRTQQEDSAVYLCASSFWTGEDQPQHFGDGTRLSIL.

The rearrangement links TRBV11-2 to TRBJ2-2; D gene uncertain. The CDR3 consists of 15 residues. Per germline, CDR1 SGHAT and CDR2 FQNNGV. Trimming took off 2 bases at V and 1 base at J, with 8 bases between the two ends. CDR3 region: CASSLILENTGELFF. The CDR3 bases are TGTGCCAGCAGCTTAATCCTAGAGAACACCGGGGAGCTGTTTTTT.

The chain employs TRBV7-9 and TRBJ2-2, with 13 bases that match TRBD2. Germline CDR1 reads SEHNR; CDR2 reads FQNEAQ (reference sequence). With 6 bases clipped from V and 6 bases from J, the junction kept 4 bases outside the gene matches. CDR3 length: 15 residues. CDR3 residues: CASRTSGGAPGELFF. CDR3 in DNA: TGTGCCAGCAGAACTAGCGGGGGGGCCCCCGGGGAGCTGTTTTTT. Full variable domain (remainder filled in from reference TRBV7-9 and TRBJ2-2): DTGVSQNPRHKITKRGQNVTFRCDPISEHNRLYWYRQTLGQGPEFLTYFQNEAQLEKSRLLSDRFSAERPKGSFSTLEIQRTEQGDSAMYLCASRTSGGAPGELFFGEGSRLTVL.

The chain combines TRBV6-5 with TRBJ1-2; D is perhaps TRBD1 (6 bases). V lost 4 bases and J lost 0, with 12 bases in between. The CDR3 consists of 15 residues. Germline CDR1 MNHEY, CDR2 SVGAGI. CDR3 residues: CASSSGTLSNYGYTF. CDR3 nucleotide sequence: TGTGCCAGCAGTTCCGGGACACTCTCTAACTATGGCTACACCTTC.

The V gene is TRBV6-6, the J gene TRBJ1-2, with TRBD1 matching 7 bases. V lost 5 bases and J lost 6; bases outside the gene matches: 3. The germline V gene encodes CDR1 MNHNY and CDR2 SVGAGI (reference sequence). The CDR3 spans 12 residues. The CDR3 nucleotides read TGTGCCAGCAGTCGACAGGGAGATGGCTACACCTTC. Amino acid sequence: CASSRQGDGYTF.

The chain recombines TRBV10-3 with TRBJ1-1; 7 bases agree with TRBD1. This CDR3 spans 14 amino acids. Germline V CDR1 and CDR2: ENHRY, SYGVKD. V lost 5 bases to trimming and J lost 6 bases; unmatched junction nucleotides: 9. Here the CDR3 DNA reads TGTGCCATCAGTCCCGGGACAGTGGGATCTGAAGCTTTCTTT. It codes for CAISPGTVGSEAFF.

This chain uses TRBV2 with TRBJ2-2, with a possible D match to TRBD1 (6 bases). The V end was cut by 5 bases, the J end by 5 bases, with 9 bases between. CDR1 is SNHLY, CDR2 FYNNEI, per germline. CDR3 length equals 13 residues. CDR3 coding DNA: TGTGCCAGCAGTAAGGGGGAGACCGGGGAGCTGTTTTTT. Translating it yields CASSKGETGELFF.

This clone has more than one count but fewer than ten. J is TRBJ2-2 and V is TRBV6-6; tentative D call: TRBD1 (5 bases). The CDR3 sequence is 13 residues long. Germline V gene lookup returns CDR1 MNHNY and CDR2 SVGAGI (reference sequence). Trimming took 6 bases from V and 6 from J, leaving 11 bases between them. This CDR3 is CASSPTGPGELFF. Here the CDR3 DNA reads TGTGCCAGCAGCCCCACAGGTCCCGGGGAGCTGTTTTTT.

The chain couples TRBV7-2 to TRBJ2-1, with 8 bases matching TRBD2. This CDR3 spans 14 amino acids. CDR1 and CDR2 from the germline V gene are SGHTA and FQGNSA. V dropped 1 base and J dropped 9; count of bases not matched to a gene: 5. CDR3 nucleotides: TGTGCCAGCAGCTTAGAACCCGCGGGGGGTGAGCAGTTCTTC. The encoded protein is CASSLEPAGGEQFF. The entire variable domain, with the rest obtained from reference TRBV7-2 and TRBJ2-1, is as follows: GAGVSQSPSNKVTEKGKDVELRCDPISGHTALYWYRQSLGQGLEFLIYFQGNSAPDKSGLPSDRFSAERTGGSVSTLTIQRTQQEDSAVYLCASSLEPAGGEQFFGPGTRLTVL.